The T cell receptor (beta chain) described here comes from a study of T cell responses to AZD1222 COVID-19 vaccine. Study-wide points: Most donors were white British and more were female, and clonal diversity was possibly underestimated.

The table lists this clone with a count of one. No antigen is known for it. The data were produced by immunoSEQ multiplex PCR, yet TCRdb's version contains in-frame clones alone and is incomplete. The table records nearly 110,000 clones, approximately 90% of them present only once. The CDR3 is made up of 14 amino acids. The V gene's germline CDR1 is KGHSH and CDR2 LQKENI. V was pared by 3 bases and J by 0 bases, with 5 bases between. V is TRBV18 and J is TRBJ2-2; D is undetermined. The TCR originated in an adult who received the AZD1222 COVID-19 vaccine. This specimen was peripheral blood, taken 28 days after the second AZD1222 dose. CDR3 DNA sequence: TGTGCCAGCTCACCCCTATCGAACACCGGGGAGCTGTTTTTT. It codes for CASSPLSNTGELFF.